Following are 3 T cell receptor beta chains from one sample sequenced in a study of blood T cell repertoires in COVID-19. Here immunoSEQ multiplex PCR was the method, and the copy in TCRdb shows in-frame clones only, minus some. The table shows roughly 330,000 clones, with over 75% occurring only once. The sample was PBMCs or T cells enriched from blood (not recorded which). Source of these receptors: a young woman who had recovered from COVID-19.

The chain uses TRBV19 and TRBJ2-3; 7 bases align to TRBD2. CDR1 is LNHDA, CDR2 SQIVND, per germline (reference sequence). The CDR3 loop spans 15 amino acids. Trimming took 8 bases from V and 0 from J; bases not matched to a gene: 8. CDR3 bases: TGTGCCAGTTCGGGGGGACTACCCAGCACAGATACGCAGTATTTT. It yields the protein CASSGGLPSTDTQYF.

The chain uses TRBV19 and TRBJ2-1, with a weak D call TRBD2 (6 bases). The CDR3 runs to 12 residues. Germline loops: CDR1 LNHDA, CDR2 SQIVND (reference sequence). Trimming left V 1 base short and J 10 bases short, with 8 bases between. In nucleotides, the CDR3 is TGTGCCAGTAGTATAGGGAGGGACGAGCAGTTCTTC. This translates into CASSIGRDEQFF.

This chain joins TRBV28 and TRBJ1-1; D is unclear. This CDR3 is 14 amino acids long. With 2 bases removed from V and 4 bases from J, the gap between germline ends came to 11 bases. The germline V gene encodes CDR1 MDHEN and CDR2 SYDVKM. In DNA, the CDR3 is TGTGCCAGCAGTTTAACGAGGGATGGCACTGAAGCTTTCTTT. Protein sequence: CASSLTRDGTEAFF.